This is a list of T cell receptor beta chains from one sample in a study of shared clonotypes between healthy human individuals. The data were produced by immunoSEQ multiplex PCR, yet TCRdb's version contains in-frame clones alone and is incomplete. This table holds about 2.1 million clones, 80% to 95% found once. The sample comprised naive CD8+ T cells from PBMCs. The receptors were sampled from a man between 18 and 29 years old in good health. Some clones in this sample may be carry-over from other donors' samples. CDR3s include the opening cysteine and the closing phenylalanine or tryptophan. Fields, in order: clone size, J gene, V gene, D gene, CDR3 protein, CDR3 DNA. A D gene is named only where the DNA matches it firmly. Size values are once, few and many counts, or a class for expanded clones, and some rows have none.

size: NA; J: TRBJ2-7; V: TRBV4-1; D: TRBD2; CDR3: CASSQEWGRAFVDEQYF; DNA: TGCGCCAGCAGCCAAGAATGGGGGAGGGCCTTTGTCGACGAGCAGTACTTC
size: NA; J: TRBJ2-7; V: TRBV5-8; D: NA; CDR3: CASSLWGNSYEQYF; DNA: TGTGCCAGCAGCTTGTGGGGGAACTCCTACGAGCAGTACTTC
size: NA; J: TRBJ2-7; V: TRBV4-3; D: NA; CDR3: CASKQGTRTYEQYF; DNA: TGCGCCAGCAAACAGGGCACTAGAACCTACGAGCAGTACTTC
size: NA; J: TRBJ2-2; V: TRBV13; D: TRBD2; CDR3: CASSSPPGGENTGELFF; DNA: TGTGCCAGCAGCTCACCGCCTGGGGGGGAGAACACCGGGGAGCTGTTTTTT
size: NA; J: TRBJ2-1; V: TRBV27; D: TRBD2; CDR3: CASSSRLAGLYEQFF; DNA: TGTGCCAGCAGTTCCCGACTAGCGGGATTATATGAGCAGTTCTTC
size: NA; J: TRBJ1-2; V: TRBV18; D: NA; CDR3: CASSPPGGGIYGYTF; DNA: TGTGCCAGCTCACCACCGGGAGGGGGGATCTATGGCTACACCTTC
size: NA; J: TRBJ2-7; V: TRBV7-9; D: NA; CDR3: CASSLATGLLSEQYF; DNA: TGTGCCAGCAGCTTAGCTACGGGACTTCTAAGCGAGCAGTACTTC
size: NA; J: TRBJ2-7; V: TRBV6-5; D: TRBD2; CDR3: CASSALAGGPYEQYF; DNA: TGTGCCAGCAGTGCCCTAGCGGGAGGGCCCTACGAGCAGTACTTC
size: NA; J: TRBJ2-4; V: TRBV9; D: TRBD1; CDR3: CASSVGRDRSYKNIQYF; DNA: TGTGCCAGCAGCGTGGGCCGGGACAGGAGCTACAAAAACATTCAGTACTTC
size: NA; J: TRBJ2-1; V: TRBV5-1; D: TRBD2; CDR3: CASSPLNGGGGNEQFF; DNA: TGCGCCAGCAGTCCCCTAAACGGGGGGGGCGGCAATGAGCAGTTCTTC
size: NA; J: TRBJ2-7; V: TRBV4-1; D: NA; CDR3: CASSPETGVVQYF; DNA: TGCGCCAGCAGCCCCGAAACGGGGGTCGTGCAGTACTTC
size: few; J: TRBJ2-7; V: TRBV7-2; D: TRBD2; CDR3: CASSWTSGSYEQYF; DNA: TGTGCCAGCAGCTGGACTAGCGGGAGCTACGAGCAGTACTTC
size: NA; J: TRBJ2-5; V: TRBV7-9; D: TRBD2; CDR3: CASSLPSGSQETQYF; DNA: TGTGCCAGCAGCTTACCTAGCGGGAGTCAAGAGACCCAGTACTTC
size: once; J: TRBJ2-7; V: TRBV15; D: NA; CDR3: CATSPHGEFSYEQYF; DNA: TGTGCCACCAGCCCACACGGGGAGTTTTCCTACGAGCAGTACTTC
size: NA; J: TRBJ1-2; V: TRBV9; D: NA; CDR3: CASSATGANYGYTF; DNA: TGTGCCAGCAGCGCGACAGGAGCTAACTATGGCTACACCTTC